The sequence of this T cell receptor beta chain was determined in a study of blood T cell repertoires in COVID-19. Study summary: Samples representing acute and convalescent COVID-19 were sourced from the United States, Italy and Spain. T cells, B-cell-depleted T cells, or PBMCs provided the cDNA or gDNA that served as material.

Authors' analysis steps: By means of reference gene primer amplification, nucleated cell counts were estimated. The data were produced by immunoSEQ multiplex PCR, yet TCRdb's version contains in-frame clones alone and is incomplete. The V and J calls and the clone size are those of that table, but D and trimming were determined from the DNA. The table lists around 150,000 clones, 87% of them singletons. The V gene end was trimmed by 6 bases and the J gene end by 2 bases; junction bases not matched to a gene: 10. Germline V gives CDR1 MNHEY, CDR2 SMNVEV (reference sequence). The CDR3 consists of 15 residues.

Material for sequencing was peripheral blood. This chain links TRBV27 with TRBJ2-7, with 7 bases lining up with TRBD2. This TCR derives from an older woman with active or convalescent COVID-19. The CDR3 nucleotides read TGTGCCAGCAGCCGGGGGAGGGCTAGCGCCTACGAGCAGTACTTC. It translates to CASSRGRASAYEQYF.